This T cell receptor beta chain is drawn from a study of vaccination and CD4 T cells after COVID-19. This sample's treatment: approximately nine-day PBMC culture with coronavirus spike peptide pools or control peptides (ViraFEST assay). The Oncomine TCR Beta short-read assay was applied to DNA of cultured CD4+ T cells. MiXCR, run by TCRdb on the PCR reads, gives a single entry per CDR3 protein. Of 15,000 to 20,000 distinct CDR3 sequences detected, roughly 30% appear once; the ten largest clones hold 15% to 18%. The CDR3 covers 16 residues. V was clipped by 6 bases and J by 6 bases; unmatched bases: 14. CDR1 is MNHNS, CDR2 SASEGT, per germline. This clonotype was observed a few times. Its antigen is undetermined.

The sequencing input was cultured CD4+ T cells from blood. The chain has TRBV6-1 and TRBJ1-5, with TRBD1 matching 7 bases. This TCR was sampled from a human donor with COVID-19. CDR3 nucleotide sequence: TGTGCCAGCAGGGCCCGAATTGACAGGGTAGTTCAGCCCCAGCATTTT. The encoded protein is CASRARIDRVVQPQHF.